This record concerns one T cell receptor (beta chain) sequence. The source material, RNA transcripts, was used to amplify TCR beta CDR3 regions. The HTBI primer set was used in a first-round RT-PCR of the TCR CDR3. TCRdb independently ran MiXCR on the multiplex PCR reads; one entry per CDR3 protein. The sample records nearly 600,000 distinct CDR3 sequences, 13% to 15% being singletons. The sample belongs to a study of T cells in Graves' hyperthyroidism and ophthalmopathy. The germline CDR1 and CDR2 sequences are MDHEN and SYDVKM. CDR3 size: 16 residues. The junction had 11 bases not matched to a gene; V was cut back by 6 bases and J by 2 bases.

This rearrangement joins TRBV28 to TRBJ2-5, with TRBD2 identical over 8 bases. Material for sequencing was blood. This TCR was recovered from a woman between 18 and 30 years old with Graves' ophthalmopathy. CDR3 loop: CASSFSASGYQETQYF. The CDR3 bases are TGTGCCAGCAGCTTTTCGGCTAGCGGGTATCAAGAGACCCAGTACTTC.